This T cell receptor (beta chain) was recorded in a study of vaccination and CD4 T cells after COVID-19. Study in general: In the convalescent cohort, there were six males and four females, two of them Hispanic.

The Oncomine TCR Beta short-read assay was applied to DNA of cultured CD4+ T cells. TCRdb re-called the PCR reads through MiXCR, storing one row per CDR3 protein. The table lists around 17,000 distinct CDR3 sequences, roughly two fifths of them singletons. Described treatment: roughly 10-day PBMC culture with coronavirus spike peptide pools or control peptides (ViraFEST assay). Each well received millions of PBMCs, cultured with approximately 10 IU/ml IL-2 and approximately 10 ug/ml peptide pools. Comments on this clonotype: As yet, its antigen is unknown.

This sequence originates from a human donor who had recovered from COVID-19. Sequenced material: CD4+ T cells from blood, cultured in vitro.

CDR3 sequence (DNA): TGTGCCAGCAGCTTAAGTCCGGACCCCGGAGGAAACACCATATATTTT. It codes for CASSLSPDPGGNTIYF. The rearrangement joins TRBV7-2 to TRBJ1-3; D unclear. The germline CDR1 and CDR2 sequences are SGHTA and FQGNSA. Trimming took 2 bases from V and 4 from J, leaving 15 bases between them. This CDR3 comprises 16 residues.